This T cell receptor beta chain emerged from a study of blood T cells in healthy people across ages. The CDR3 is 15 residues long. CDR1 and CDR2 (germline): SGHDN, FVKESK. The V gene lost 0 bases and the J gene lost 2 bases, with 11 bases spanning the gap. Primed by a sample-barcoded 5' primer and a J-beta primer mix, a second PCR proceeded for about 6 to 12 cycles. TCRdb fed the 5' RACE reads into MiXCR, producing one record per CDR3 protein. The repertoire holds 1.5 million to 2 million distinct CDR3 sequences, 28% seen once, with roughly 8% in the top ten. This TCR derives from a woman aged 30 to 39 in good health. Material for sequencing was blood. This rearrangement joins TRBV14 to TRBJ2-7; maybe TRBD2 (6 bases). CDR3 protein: CASSQEGSGAYEQYF. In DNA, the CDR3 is TGTGCCAGCAGCCAAGAAGGTAGCGGTGCCTACGAGCAGTACTTC.